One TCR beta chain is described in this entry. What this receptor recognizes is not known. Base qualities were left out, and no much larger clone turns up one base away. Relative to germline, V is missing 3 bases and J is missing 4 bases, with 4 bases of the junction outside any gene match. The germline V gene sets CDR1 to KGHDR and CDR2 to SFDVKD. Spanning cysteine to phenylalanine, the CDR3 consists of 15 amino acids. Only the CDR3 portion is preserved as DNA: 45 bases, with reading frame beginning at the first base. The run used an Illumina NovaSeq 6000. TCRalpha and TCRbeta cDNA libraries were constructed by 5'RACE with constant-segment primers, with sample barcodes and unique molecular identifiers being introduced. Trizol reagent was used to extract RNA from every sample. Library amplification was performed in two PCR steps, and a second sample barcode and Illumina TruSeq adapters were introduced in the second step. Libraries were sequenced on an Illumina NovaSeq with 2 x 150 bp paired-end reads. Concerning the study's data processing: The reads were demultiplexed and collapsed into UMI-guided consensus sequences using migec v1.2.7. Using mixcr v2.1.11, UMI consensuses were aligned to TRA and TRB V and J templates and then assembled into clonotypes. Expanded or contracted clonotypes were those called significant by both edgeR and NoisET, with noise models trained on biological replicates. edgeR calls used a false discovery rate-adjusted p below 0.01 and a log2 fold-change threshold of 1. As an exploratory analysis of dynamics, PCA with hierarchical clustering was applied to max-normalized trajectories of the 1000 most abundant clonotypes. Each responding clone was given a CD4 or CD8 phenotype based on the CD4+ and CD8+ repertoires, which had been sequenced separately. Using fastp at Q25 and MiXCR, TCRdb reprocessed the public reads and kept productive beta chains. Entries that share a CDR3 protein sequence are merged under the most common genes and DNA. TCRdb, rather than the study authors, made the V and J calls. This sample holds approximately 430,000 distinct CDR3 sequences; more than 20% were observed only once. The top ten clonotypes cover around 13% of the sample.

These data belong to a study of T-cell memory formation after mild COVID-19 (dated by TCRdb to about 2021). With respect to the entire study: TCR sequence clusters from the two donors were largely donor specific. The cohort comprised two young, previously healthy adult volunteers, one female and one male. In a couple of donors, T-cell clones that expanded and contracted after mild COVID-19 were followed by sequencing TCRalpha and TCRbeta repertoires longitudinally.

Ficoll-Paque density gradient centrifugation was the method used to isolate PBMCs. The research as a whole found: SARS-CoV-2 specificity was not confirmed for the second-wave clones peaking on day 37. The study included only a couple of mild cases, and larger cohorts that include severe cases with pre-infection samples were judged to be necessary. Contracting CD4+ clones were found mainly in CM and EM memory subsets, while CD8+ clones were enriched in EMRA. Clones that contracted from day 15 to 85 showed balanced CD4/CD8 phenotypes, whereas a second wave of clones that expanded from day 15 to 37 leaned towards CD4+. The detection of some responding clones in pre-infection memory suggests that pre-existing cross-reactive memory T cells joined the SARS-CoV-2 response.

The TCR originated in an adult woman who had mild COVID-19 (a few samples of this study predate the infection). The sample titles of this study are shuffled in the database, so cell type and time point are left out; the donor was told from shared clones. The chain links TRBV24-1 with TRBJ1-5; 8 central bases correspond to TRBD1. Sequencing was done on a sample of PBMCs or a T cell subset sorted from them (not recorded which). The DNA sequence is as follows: TGTGCCACCAGTGATCCTAGGACAGGGAATCAGCCCCAGCATTTT. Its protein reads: CATSDPRTGNQPQHF.